These 14 T cell receptor beta chains were all obtained from the same sample, sequenced in a study of T-cell reconstitution after alpha-beta-depleted transplantation in children. Preparation of the TCRbeta library was carried out with unique molecular identifiers. TCRdb called the PCR reads again in MiXCR, with one record for every CDR3 protein. The table shows 210,000 or so distinct CDR3 sequences, with around 9.6% occurring only once. Source: PBMCs from the stem cell graft donor, taken from the stem cell graft. The receptors shown here come from a human donor who donated a stem cell graft to a child with acute lymphoblastic leukemia.

The genes are TRBV29-1 and TRBJ1-1; D is uncertain. The CDR3 totals 12 residues. V gave up 4 bases and J gave up 0 bases, with 6 bases separating them. Germline loops: CDR1 SQVTM, CDR2 ANQGSEA. The CDR3 is CSVAPMNTEAFF. The CDR3 bases are TGCAGCGTTGCTCCCATGAACACTGAAGCTTTCTTT.

This clonotype occurred a few times. The chain joins TRBV7-9 to TRBJ2-1; 11 bases fit TRBD2. CDR1 SEHNR and CDR2 FQNEAQ come from the germline V gene (reference sequence). The CDR3 loop spans 16 amino acids. J lost 5 bases, V lost 3 bases, and 6 bases had no gene match. The DNA for the CDR3 is TGTGCCAGCAGCTTGCCCGGGACTAGCGGAAACAATGAGCAGTTCTTC. This codes for CASSLPGTSGNNEQFF. Based on the CDR3 plus reference TRBV7-9 and TRBJ2-1, the full variable domain is DTGVSQNPRHKITKRGQNVTFRCDPISEHNRLYWYRQTLGQGPEFLTYFQNEAQLEKSRLLSDRFSAERPKGSFSTLEIQRTEQGDSAMYLCASSLPGTSGNNEQFFGPGTRLTVL.

The chain couples TRBV6-1 to TRBJ2-7, with 9 bases that match TRBD1. CDR1 and CDR2 from the germline V gene are MNHNS and SASEGT. V lost 5 bases, J lost 1 base, and 6 bases stayed unmatched. There are 15 residues in the CDR3. The CDR3 sequence is CASSTAGTGSYEQYF. The CDR3 DNA sequence: TGTGCCAGCAGTACCGCCGGGACAGGGTCCTACGAGCAGTACTTC.

This clonotype was picked up a small number of times. The chain carries TRBV5-1 and TRBJ2-1; tentative D call: TRBD2 (6 bases). The CDR3 spans 15 residues. V shed 0 bases and J shed 4 bases, with 11 bases lying between them. CDR1 is SGHRS, CDR2 YFSETQ, per germline. The CDR3 region has the DNA TGCGCCAGCAGCTTGGATCCGGGGGATTACAATGAGCAGTTCTTC. Amino acids: CASSLDPGDYNEQFF.

Details on this clonotype: The conserved final phenylalanine or tryptophan is absent from the CDR3, which likely points to a read error. This chain connects TRBV7-9 to TRBJ1-6; D gene uncertain. The CDR3 extends over 13 amino acids. Trimming left V 8 bases short and J 10 bases short, with 15 bases between. In germline, CDR1 is SEHNR, CDR2 FQNEAQ (reference sequence). CDR3 residues: CASGLEGSSPLHS. Here the CDR3 DNA reads TGTGCCAGCGGCCTAGAGGGTAGCTCACCCCTCCACTCT.

In this sample, this clonotype turned up a few times. The chain has TRBV13 and TRBJ1-2; weak D call: TRBD1 (5 bases). V was cut by 0 bases and J by 0 bases, with 11 bases left in between. The germline V gene encodes CDR1 PRHDT and CDR2 FYEKMQ (reference sequence). The CDR3 totals 16 residues. CDR3 amino acids: CASSLGQGMTNYGYTF. CDR3 coding DNA: TGTGCCAGCAGCTTAGGTCAGGGAATGACTAACTATGGCTACACCTTC.

This clonotype was seen at least ten times. This chain uses TRBV11-2 with TRBJ1-4, with TRBD1 as a possible D gene (6 bases). Germline-derived CDR1 and CDR2 are SGHAT and FQNNGV. This CDR3 region has 14 residues. V dropped 6 bases and J dropped 0 bases, with 8 bases sitting between them. The CDR3 is CASSEGATNEKLFF. The CDR3 nucleotides are TGTGCCAGCAGTGAGGGGGCAACTAATGAAAAACTGTTTTTT.

This clonotype was seen a handful of times. The chain joins TRBV7-2 to TRBJ2-7; TRBD1 matches 8 bases. Looked up from germline, CDR1 is SGHTA and CDR2 is FQGNSA. The CDR3 sequence is 14 residues long. V shed 5 bases and J 6 bases; nucleotides not matched to a gene: 9. The CDR3 loop reads CASSPDRGRTEQYF. CDR3 bases: TGTGCCAGCAGCCCCGACAGGGGTCGGACCGAGCAGTACTTC. The full variable domain, with the rest looked up from reference TRBV7-2 and TRBJ2-7, is GAGVSQSPSNKVTEKGKDVELRCDPISGHTALYWYRQSLGQGLEFLIYFQGNSAPDKSGLPSDRFSAERTGGSVSTLTIQRTQQEDSAVYLCASSPDRGRTEQYFGPGTRLTVT.

The gene calls are TRBV5-1 and TRBJ1-1; D is perhaps TRBD1 (5 bases). Trimming removed 0 bases at V and 2 bases at J, with 14 bases between. CDR3 length: 16 amino acids. CDR1 and CDR2 (germline): SGHRS, YFSETQ. The CDR3 here is CASSLGEGLRNTEAFF. DNA of the CDR3: TGCGCCAGCAGCTTGGGGGAGGGGTTGAGAAACACTGAAGCTTTCTTT. Using reference TRBV5-1 and TRBJ1-1 for the parts outside the CDR3, the full variable domain is KAGVTQTPRYLIKTRGQQVTLSCSPISGHRSVSWYQQTPGQGLQFLFEYFSETQRNKGNFPGRFSGRQFSNSRSEMNVSTLELGDSALYLCASSLGEGLRNTEAFFGQGTRLTVV.

This clonotype was seen ten or more times. This rearrangement joins TRBV11-2 to TRBJ1-4; D remains unclear. CDR1 and CDR2 (germline): SGHAT, FQNNGV. Trimming cost V 5 bases and J 7 bases, with 14 bases left between them. This CDR3 is built from 14 residues. CDR3 nucleotides: TGTGCCAGCAGCATTAACATGGGTGGTGAAAAACTGTTTTTT. This gives the protein CASSINMGGEKLFF.

This clonotype was observed many times. The CDR3 sequence: CASSQVQGFTGELFF. The CDR3 region has the DNA TGTGCCAGCAGCCAAGTTCAGGGGTTCACCGGGGAGCTGTTTTTT. The V gene is TRBV3-1, the J gene TRBJ2-2; D possibly corresponds to TRBD1 (6 bases). Trimming left V 1 base short and J 4 bases short, with 10 bases between. Germline CDR1 is LGHDT and CDR2 is YNNKEL (reference sequence). The CDR3 consists of 15 residues.

This clonotype was recorded many times. The rearrangement links TRBV7-2 to TRBJ2-1; D gene ambiguous. The CDR3 is 12 amino acids. The germline V and J ends were trimmed by 6 bases and 4 bases, with 7 bases remaining between them. Germline loops: CDR1 SGHTA, CDR2 FQGNSA. The CDR3: CASSLRYNEQFF. CDR3 DNA sequence: TGTGCCAGCAGTTTGAGATACAATGAGCAGTTCTTC.

This clonotype appeared a few times. The chain couples TRBV5-1 to TRBJ1-2, with D possibly being TRBD1 (5 bases). Germline V gene data show CDR1 as SGHRS and CDR2 as YFSETQ. V lost 4 bases and J lost 4, with 14 bases in between. The CDR3 has 14 residues. The CDR3 sequence: CASSPSGPLYGYTF. CDR3 nucleotides: TGCGCCAGCAGCCCCTCGGGGCCCCTCTATGGCTACACCTTC.

This clonotype was counted many times. This rearrangement joins TRBV15 to TRBJ2-5; D is uncertain. Looked up from germline, CDR1 is LNHNV and CDR2 is YYDKDF (reference sequence). Deletions cut 0 bases from V and 5 bases from J, with 4 bases between. This CDR3 is 12 amino acids long. CDR3 region: CATSRDGETQYF. CDR3 coding DNA: TGTGCCACCAGCAGAGATGGGGAGACCCAGTACTTC.